This T cell receptor beta chain was recovered during a study of T cells expressing NK-cell markers. TCRdb re-called the 5' RACE reads, yielding one record per CDR3 amino acid sequence without DNA. This sample carries fewer than 550,000 distinct CDR3 sequences, with under 1.5% going to the ten biggest clones. Germline V lookup: CDR1 SQVTM, CDR2 ANQGSEA. The CDR3 is 13 amino acids. The TCR originated in a woman in her fifties or sixties in good health. The rearrangement uses TRBV29-1 and TRBJ1-5. Sequencing used blood T cells: a sorted CD56 or NKG2C T cell subset, CD4+ or CD8+ T cells, or bulk PBMC T cells (not recorded which). This CDR3 reads CSAGGGGNQPQHF.